This T cell receptor beta chain was retrieved from a study of blood T cell repertoires in COVID-19. The table came from immunoSEQ multiplex PCR; TCRdb's copy has only in-frame clones and leaves some out. Among over 200,000 clones listed, about four fifths were seen once. Germline V gives CDR1 KGHDR, CDR2 SFDVKD. Between the trimmed V and J ends, which lost 5 bases and 3 bases, there was a span of 9 bases. CDR3 length: 13 amino acids. This chain connects TRBV24-1 to TRBJ1-1; D is unclear. The source material was peripheral blood. The clonotype was recovered from a middle-aged woman with active or convalescent COVID-19. The DNA for the CDR3 is TGTGCCACCAGTGCTGCGGGGTACACTGAAGCTTTCTTT. Protein product: CATSAAGYTEAFF.